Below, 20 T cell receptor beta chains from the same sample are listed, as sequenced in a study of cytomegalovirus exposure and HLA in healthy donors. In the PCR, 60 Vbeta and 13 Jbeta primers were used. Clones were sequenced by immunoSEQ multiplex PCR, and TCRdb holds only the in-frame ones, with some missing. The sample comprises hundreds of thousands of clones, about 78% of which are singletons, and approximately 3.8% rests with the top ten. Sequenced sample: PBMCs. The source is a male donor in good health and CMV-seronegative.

The CDR3 nucleotides read TGTGCCAGCAGAGGGACAGCTGGGGCCAACGTCCTGACTTTC. Encoded protein: CASRGTAGANVLTF. This sequence joins TRBV25-1 and TRBJ2-6, with 7 bases that match TRBD1. The CDR3 is 14 amino acids. Germline V gives CDR1 MGHDK, CDR2 SYGVNS. Unmatched junction bases numbered 1, after V lost 6 bases and J lost 2 bases.

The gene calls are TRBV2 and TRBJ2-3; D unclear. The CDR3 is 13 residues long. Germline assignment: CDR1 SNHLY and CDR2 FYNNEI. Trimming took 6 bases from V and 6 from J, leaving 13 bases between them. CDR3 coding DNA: TGTGCCAGCAGCCCCCTCCCCGGGGATACGCAGTATTTT. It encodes CASSPLPGDTQYF.

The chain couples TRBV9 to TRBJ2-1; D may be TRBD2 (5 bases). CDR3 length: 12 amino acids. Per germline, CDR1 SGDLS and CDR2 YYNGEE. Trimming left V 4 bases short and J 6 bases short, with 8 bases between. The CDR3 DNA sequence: TGTGCCAGCAGCCTAGCTATCAATGAGCAGTTCTTC. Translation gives CASSLAINEQFF.

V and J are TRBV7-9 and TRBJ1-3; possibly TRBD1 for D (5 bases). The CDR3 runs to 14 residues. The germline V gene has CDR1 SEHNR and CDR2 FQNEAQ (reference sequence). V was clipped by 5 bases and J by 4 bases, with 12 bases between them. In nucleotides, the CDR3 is TGTGCCAGCAGCCAAGGGGTATCAGGAAACACCATATATTTT. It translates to CASSQGVSGNTIYF. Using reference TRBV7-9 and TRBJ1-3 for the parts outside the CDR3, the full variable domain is DTGVSQNPRHKITKRGQNVTFRCDPISEHNRLYWYRQTLGQGPEFLTYFQNEAQLEKSRLLSDRFSAERPKGSFSTLEIQRTEQGDSAMYLCASSQGVSGNTIYFGEGSWLTVV.

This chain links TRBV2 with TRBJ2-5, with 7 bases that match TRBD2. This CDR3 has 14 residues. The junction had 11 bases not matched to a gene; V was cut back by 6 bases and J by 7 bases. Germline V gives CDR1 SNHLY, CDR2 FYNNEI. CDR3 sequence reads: CASRVRREIGTQYF. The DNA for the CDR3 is TGTGCCAGCAGGGTTCGGCGGGAGATTGGGACCCAGTACTTC. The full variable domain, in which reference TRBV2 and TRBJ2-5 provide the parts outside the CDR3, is EPEVTQTPSHQVTQMGQEVILRCVPISNHLYFYWYRQILGQKVEFLVSFYNNEISEKSEIFDDQFSVERPDGSNFTLKIRSTKLEDSAMYFCASRVRREIGTQYFGPGTRLLVL.

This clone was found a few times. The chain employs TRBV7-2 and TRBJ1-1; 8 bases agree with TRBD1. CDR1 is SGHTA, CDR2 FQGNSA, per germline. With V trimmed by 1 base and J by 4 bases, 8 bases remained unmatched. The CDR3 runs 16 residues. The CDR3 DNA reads TGTGCCAGCAGCTTAGATGGCCGACAGGGGTCCACTGAAGCTTTCTTT. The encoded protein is CASSLDGRQGSTEAFF. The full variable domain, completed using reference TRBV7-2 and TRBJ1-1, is GAGVSQSPSNKVTEKGKDVELRCDPISGHTALYWYRQSLGQGLEFLIYFQGNSAPDKSGLPSDRFSAERTGGSVSTLTIQRTQQEDSAVYLCASSLDGRQGSTEAFFGQGTRLTVV.

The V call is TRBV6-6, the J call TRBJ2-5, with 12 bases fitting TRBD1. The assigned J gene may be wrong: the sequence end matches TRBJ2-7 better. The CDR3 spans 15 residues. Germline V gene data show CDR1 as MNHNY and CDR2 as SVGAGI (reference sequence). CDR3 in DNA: TGTGCCAGCAGTCAAACCGGGACAGGGGGCCACGAGCAGTACTTC. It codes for CASSQTGTGGHEQYF.

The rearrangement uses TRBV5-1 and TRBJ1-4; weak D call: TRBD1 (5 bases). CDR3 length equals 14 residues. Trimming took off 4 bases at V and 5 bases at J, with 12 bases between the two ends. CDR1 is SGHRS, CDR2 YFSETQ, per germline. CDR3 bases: TGCGCCAGCAGCGTGGACATGGTGAATGAAAAACTGTTTTTT. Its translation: CASSVDMVNEKLFF.

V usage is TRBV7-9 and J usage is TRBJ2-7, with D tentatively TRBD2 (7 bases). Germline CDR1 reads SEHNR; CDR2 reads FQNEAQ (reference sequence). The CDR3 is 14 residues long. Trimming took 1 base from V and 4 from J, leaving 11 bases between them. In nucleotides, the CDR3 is TGTGCCAGCAGCTTAGAGGGGGGGGCTTACGAGCAGTACTTC. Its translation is CASSLEGGAYEQYF.

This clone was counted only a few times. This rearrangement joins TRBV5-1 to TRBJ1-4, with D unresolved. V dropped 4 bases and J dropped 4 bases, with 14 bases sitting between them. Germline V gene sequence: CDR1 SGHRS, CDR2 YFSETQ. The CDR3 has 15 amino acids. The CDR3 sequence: CASSPRGGLNEKLFF. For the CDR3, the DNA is TGCGCCAGCAGCCCCCGGGGAGGCCTTAATGAAAAACTGTTTTTT.

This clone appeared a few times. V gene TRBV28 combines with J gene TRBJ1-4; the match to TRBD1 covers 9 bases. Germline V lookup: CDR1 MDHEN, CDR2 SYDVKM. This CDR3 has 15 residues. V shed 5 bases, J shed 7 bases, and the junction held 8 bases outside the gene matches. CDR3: CASSIPTGGGEKLFF. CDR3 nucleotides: TGTGCCAGCAGTATACCTACAGGGGGCGGTGAAAAACTGTTTTTT.

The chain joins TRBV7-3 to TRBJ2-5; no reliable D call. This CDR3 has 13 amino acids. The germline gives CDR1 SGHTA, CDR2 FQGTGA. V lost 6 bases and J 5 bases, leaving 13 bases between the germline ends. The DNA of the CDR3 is TGTGCCAGCAGTTTGCGATTTCGGGAGACCCAGTACTTC. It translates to CASSLRFRETQYF.

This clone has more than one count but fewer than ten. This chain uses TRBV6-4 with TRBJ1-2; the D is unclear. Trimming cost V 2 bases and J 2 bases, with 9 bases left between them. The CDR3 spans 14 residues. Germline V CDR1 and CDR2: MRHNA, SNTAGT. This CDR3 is CASSDGDGNYGYTF. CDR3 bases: TGTGCCAGCAGTGACGGAGACGGCAACTATGGCTACACCTTC.

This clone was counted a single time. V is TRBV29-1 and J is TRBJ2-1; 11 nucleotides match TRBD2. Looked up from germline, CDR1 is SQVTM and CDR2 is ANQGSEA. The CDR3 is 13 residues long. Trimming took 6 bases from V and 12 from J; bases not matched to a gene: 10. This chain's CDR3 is CSVKTSGDLGQFF. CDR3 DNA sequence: TGCAGCGTAAAGACTAGCGGGGATCTGGGGCAGTTCTTC.

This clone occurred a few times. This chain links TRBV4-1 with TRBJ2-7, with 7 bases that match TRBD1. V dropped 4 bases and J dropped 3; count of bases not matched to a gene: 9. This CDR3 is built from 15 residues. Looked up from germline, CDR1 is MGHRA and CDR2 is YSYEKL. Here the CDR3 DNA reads TGCGCCAGCAGCCTAGGGCCAGGGACAGTCTACGAGCAGTACTTC. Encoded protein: CASSLGPGTVYEQYF.

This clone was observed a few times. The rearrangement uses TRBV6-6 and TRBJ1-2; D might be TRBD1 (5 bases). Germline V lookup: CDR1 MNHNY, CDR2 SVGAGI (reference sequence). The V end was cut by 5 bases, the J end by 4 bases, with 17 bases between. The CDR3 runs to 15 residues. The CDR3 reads CASSHQDKFFYGYTF. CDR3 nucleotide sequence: TGTGCCAGCAGTCACCAGGACAAGTTTTTCTATGGCTACACCTTC.

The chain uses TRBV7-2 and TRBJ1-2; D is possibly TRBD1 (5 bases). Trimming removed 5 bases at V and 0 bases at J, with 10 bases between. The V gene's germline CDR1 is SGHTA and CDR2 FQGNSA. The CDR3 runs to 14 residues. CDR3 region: CASSQTATNYGYTF. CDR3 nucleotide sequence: TGTGCCAGCAGCCAGACAGCTACTAACTATGGCTACACCTTC.

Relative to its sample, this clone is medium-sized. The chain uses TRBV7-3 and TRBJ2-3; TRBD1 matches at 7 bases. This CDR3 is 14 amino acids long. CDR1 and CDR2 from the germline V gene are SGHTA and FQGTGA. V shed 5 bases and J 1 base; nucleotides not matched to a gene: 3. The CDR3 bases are TGTGCCAGCAGCACCACAGGGGGCACAGATACGCAGTATTTT. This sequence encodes CASSTTGGTDTQYF.

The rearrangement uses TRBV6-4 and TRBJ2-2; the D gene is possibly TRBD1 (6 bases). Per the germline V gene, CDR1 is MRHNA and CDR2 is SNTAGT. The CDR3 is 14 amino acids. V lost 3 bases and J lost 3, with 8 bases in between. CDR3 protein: CASSEQGYTGELFF. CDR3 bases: TGTGCCAGCAGTGAACAGGGCTACACCGGGGAGCTGTTTTTT.

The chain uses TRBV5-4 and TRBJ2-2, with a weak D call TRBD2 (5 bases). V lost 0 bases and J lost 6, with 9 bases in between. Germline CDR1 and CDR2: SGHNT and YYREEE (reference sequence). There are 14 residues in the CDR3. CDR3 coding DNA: TGTGCCAGCAGCTTGGGAGCAGCGGCCGGGGAGCTGTTTTTT. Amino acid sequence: CASSLGAAAGELFF. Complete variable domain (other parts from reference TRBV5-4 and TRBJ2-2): ETGVTQSPTHLIKTRGQQVTLRCSSQSGHNTVSWYQQALGQGPQFIFQYYREEENGRGNFPPRFSGLQFPNYSSELNVNALELDDSALYLCASSLGAAAGELFFGEGSRLTVL.